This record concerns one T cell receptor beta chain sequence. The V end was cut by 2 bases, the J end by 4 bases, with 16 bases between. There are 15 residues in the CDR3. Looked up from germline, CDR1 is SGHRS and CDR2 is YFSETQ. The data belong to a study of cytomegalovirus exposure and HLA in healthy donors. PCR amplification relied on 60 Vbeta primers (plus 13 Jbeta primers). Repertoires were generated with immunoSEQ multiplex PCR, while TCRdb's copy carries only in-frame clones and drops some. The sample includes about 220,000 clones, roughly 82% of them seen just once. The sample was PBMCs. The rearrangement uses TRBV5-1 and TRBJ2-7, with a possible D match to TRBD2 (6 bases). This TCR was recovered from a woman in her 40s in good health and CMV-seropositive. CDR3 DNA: TGCGCCAGCAGCTTCAGAGGAATTGGGACTTACGAGCAGTACTTC. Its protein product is CASSFRGIGTYEQYF.